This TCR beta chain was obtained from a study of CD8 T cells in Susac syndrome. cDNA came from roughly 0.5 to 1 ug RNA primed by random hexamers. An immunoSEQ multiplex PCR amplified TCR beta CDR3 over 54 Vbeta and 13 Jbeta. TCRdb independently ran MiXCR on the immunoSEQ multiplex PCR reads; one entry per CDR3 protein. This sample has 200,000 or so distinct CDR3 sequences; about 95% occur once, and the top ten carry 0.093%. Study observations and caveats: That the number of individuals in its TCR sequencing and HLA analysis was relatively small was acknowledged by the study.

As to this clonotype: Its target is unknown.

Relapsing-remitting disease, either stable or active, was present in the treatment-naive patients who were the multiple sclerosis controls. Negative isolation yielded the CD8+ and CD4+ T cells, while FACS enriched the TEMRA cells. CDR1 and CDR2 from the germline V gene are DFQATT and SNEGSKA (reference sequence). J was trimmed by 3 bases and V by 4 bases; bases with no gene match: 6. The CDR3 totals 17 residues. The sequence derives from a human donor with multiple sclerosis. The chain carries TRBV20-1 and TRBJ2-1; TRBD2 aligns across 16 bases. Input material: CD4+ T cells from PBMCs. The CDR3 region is CSAISGLAGGSYNEQFF. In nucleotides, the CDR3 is TGCAGTGCTATCTCGGGACTAGCGGGGGGGAGCTACAATGAGCAGTTCTTC.